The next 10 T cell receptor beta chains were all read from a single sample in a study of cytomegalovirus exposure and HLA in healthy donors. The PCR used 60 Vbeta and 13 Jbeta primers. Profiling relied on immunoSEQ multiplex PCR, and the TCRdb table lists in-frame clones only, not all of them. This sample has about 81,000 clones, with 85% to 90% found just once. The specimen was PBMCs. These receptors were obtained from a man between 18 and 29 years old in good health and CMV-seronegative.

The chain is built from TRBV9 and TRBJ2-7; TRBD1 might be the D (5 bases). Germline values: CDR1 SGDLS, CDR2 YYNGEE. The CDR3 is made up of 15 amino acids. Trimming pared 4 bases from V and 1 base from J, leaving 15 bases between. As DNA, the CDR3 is TGTGCCAGCAGCCAAGGGGCAGGGAATTCCTACGAGCAGTACTTC. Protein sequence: CASSQGAGNSYEQYF. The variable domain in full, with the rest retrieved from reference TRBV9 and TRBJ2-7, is DSGVTQTPKHLITATGQRVTLRCSPRSGDLSVYWYQQSLDQGLQFLIQYYNGEERAKGNILERFSAQQFPDLHSELNLSSLELGDSALYFCASSQGAGNSYEQYFGPGTRLTVT.

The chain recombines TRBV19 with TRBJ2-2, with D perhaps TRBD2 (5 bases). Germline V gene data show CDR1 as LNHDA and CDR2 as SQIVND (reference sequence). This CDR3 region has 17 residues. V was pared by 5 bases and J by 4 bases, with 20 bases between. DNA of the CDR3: TGTGCCAGTAGTTCCCTGAGCGGCCAAAGTTCCACCGGGGAGCTGTTTTTT. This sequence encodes CASSSLSGQSSTGELFF.

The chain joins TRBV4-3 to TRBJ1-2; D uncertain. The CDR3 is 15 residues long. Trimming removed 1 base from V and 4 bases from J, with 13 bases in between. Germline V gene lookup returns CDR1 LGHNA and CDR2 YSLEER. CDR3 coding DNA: TGCGCCAGCAGCCAAGTGGCCAGTCAAATCTATGGCTACACCTTC. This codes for CASSQVASQIYGYTF.

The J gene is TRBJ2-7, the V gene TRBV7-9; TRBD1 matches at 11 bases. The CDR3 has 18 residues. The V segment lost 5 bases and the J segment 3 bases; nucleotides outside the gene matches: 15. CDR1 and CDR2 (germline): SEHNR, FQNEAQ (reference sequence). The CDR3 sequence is CASSPSLLGTGGFYEQYF. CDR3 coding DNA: TGTGCCAGCAGCCCAAGTCTTTTAGGGACAGGGGGATTCTACGAGCAGTACTTC. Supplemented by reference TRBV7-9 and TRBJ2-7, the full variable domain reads DTGVSQNPRHKITKRGQNVTFRCDPISEHNRLYWYRQTLGQGPEFLTYFQNEAQLEKSRLLSDRFSAERPKGSFSTLEIQRTEQGDSAMYLCASSPSLLGTGGFYEQYFGPGTRLTVT.

The CDR3 DNA is TGTGCCAGCAGCTCGGTCCCAGGGTACGAGCAGTACTTC. Translation: CASSSVPGYEQYF. The chain couples TRBV7-3 to TRBJ2-7; D is perhaps TRBD1 (5 bases). Trimming cost V 4 bases and J 4 bases, with 11 bases left between them. Germline CDR1 is SGHTA and CDR2 is FQGTGA. CDR3 length equals 13 residues.

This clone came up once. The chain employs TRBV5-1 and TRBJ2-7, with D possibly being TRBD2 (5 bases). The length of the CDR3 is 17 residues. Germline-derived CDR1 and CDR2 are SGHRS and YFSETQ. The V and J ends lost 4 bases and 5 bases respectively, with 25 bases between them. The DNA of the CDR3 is TGCGCCAGCAGCCATGGGAGCGGTTTACCGTTTAGCAACGAGCAGTACTTC. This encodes CASSHGSGLPFSNEQYF.

The CDR3 region has the DNA TGTGCCAGCAGCGCGGGGGACGGTGGCTACACCTTC. Its protein product is CASSAGDGGYTF. The chain carries TRBV21-1 and TRBJ1-2. TRBV21-1 represents a pseudogene. The CDR3 consists of 12 residues.

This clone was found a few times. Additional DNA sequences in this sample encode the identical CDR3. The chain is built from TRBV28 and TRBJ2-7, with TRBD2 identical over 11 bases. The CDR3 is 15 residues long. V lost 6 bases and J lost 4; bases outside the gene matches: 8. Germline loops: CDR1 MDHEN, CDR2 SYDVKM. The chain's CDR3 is CASSPPSGGRYEQYF. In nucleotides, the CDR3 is TGTGCCAGCAGCCCCCCTAGCGGGGGGCGATACGAGCAGTACTTC.

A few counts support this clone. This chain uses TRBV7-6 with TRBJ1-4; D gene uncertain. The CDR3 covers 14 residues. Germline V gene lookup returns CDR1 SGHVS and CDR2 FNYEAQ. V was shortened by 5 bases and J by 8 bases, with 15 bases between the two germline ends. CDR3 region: CASSPTNGGEKLFF. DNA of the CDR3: TGTGCCAGCAGCCCAACCAATGGAGGGGAAAAACTGTTTTTT.

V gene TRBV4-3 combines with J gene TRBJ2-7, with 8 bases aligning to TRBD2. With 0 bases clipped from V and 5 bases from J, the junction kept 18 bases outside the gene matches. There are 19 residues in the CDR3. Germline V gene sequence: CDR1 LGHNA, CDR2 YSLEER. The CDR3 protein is CASSQDAAFSGSSLDEQYF. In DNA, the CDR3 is TGCGCCAGCAGCCAAGACGCCGCGTTCAGCGGGAGTAGTTTAGACGAGCAGTACTTC.